Only a few counts were recorded for the clone carrying this T cell receptor beta chain. The sample originates from a study of blood T cells in healthy people across ages. This CDR3 comprises 18 residues. Between the trimmed V and J ends, which lost 0 bases and 2 bases, there was a span of 19 bases. Germline V gives CDR1 MNHEY, CDR2 SMNVEV (reference sequence). A second PCR, run for about 6 to 12 cycles, used a sample-barcoded 5' primer plus a J-beta primer mix. TCRdb itself ran the 5' RACE reads through MiXCR, one entry per CDR3 protein. The data show about 1,600,000 distinct CDR3 sequences, about 43% seen once.

The gene calls are TRBV27 and TRBJ1-2; D unclear. The sequenced material came from blood. The TCR was taken from a woman between 18 and 29 years old in good health. CDR3 sequence reads: CASSLSPAGERFNYGYTF. CDR3 sequence (DNA): TGTGCCAGCAGTTTATCCCCAGCCGGGGAGAGGTTCAACTATGGCTACACCTTC.